These T cell receptor beta chains were read from a single sample in a study of cytomegalovirus exposure and HLA in healthy donors. The assay was immunoSEQ multiplex PCR, and TCRdb's table has in-frame clones only and misses some. This sample's table reports about 100,000 clones. The specimen was PBMCs. These TCRs come from a girl aged 5-17 years in good health and CMV-seropositive. Both conserved end residues are part of each CDR3. D genes are given only for firm matches.

NA,TRBV5-6,TRBJ1-5,TGTGCCAGCAGCTTGTTCGCAGGGCAGCCCCAGCATTTT,CASSLFAGQPQHF
NA,TRBV19,TRBJ2-6,TGTGCCAGTAACCCCGACGGGTACTCTGGGGCCAACGTCCTGACTTTC,CASNPDGYSGANVLTF
NA,TRBV5-6,TRBJ1-1,TGTGCCAGCAGCCCCGGTGGGAACACTGAAGCTTTCTTT,CASSPGGNTEAFF
NA,TRBV5-1,TRBJ1-2,TGCGCCAGCAGCCCAGGTGGCAGTAACTATGGCTACACCTTC,CASSPGGSNYGYTF
TRBD2,TRBV7-6,TRBJ2-3,TGTGCCAGCAGCTGGACTAGCGGGGCAGATACGCAGTATTTT,CASSWTSGADTQYF
TRBD1,TRBV7-9,TRBJ1-4,TGTGCCAGCAGCTTAGCCAGGGGGCGGGATGAAAAACTGTTTTTT,CASSLARGRDEKLFF
NA,TRBV19,TRBJ1-1,TGTGCCAGCGAAGACAGCGAAGCTTTCTTT,CASEDSEAFF
NA,TRBV25-1,TRBJ1-1,TGTGCCAGCAGTGAATTGAGGGAGAACACTGAAGCTTTCTTT,CASSELRENTEAFF
TRBD2,TRBV5-5,TRBJ2-5,TGTGCCAGCAGCTTCCTAGCGGGGGGCCAAGAGACCCAGTACTTC,CASSFLAGGQETQYF
TRBD1,TRBV7-9,TRBJ1-6,TGTGCCAGCAGCTTGCCGGGACAGAATAATTCACCCCTCCACTTT,CASSLPGQNNSPLHF
NA,TRBV28,TRBJ1-5,TGTGCCAGCAGTTTACGGCGGGAGGTTGAGCCCCAGCATTTT,CASSLRREVEPQHF
NA,TRBV11-2,TRBJ2-3,TGTGCCAGCAGGTCGGGAACGGCTGATACGCAGTATTTT,CASRSGTADTQYF
NA,TRBV27,TRBJ1-4,TGTGCCAGCAGTTTCGAAGGGCCAGGGAATGAAAAACTGTTTTTT,CASSFEGPGNEKLFF
TRBD1,TRBV4-3,TRBJ2-7,TGCGCCAGCAGCCAAGACGGGTTTTCCGGGACAGAGTACGAGCAGTACTTC,CASSQDGFSGTEYEQYF
TRBD1,TRBV4-3,TRBJ2-3,TGCGCCAGCAGCCCAATACGGCCGGGACAGGGGCCGGATACGCAGTATTTT,CASSPIRPGQGPDTQYF
NA,TRBV29-1,TRBJ1-2,TGCAGCGCCCATACCAGGGTTGCGAAAACCGGCTACACCTTC,CSAHTRVAKTGYTF
NA,TRBV19,TRBJ1-1,TGTGCCAGTAGTATAGTCCAGGGAGGGACCGAAGCTTTCTTT,CASSIVQGGTEAFF
NA,TRBV11-1,TRBJ2-5,TGTGCCAGCAGCTTACCCCAGGGGGAGACCCAGTACTTC,CASSLPQGETQYF